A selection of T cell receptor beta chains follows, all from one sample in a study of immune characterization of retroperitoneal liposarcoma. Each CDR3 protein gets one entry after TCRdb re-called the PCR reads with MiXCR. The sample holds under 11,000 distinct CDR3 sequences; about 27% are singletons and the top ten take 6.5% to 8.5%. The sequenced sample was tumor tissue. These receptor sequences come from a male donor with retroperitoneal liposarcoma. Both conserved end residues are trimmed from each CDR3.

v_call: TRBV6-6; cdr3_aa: ASSYRTSGRQETQF
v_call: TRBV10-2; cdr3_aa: ASRDSGRPYEQY
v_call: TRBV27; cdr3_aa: ASRLRGARVQAGEVEQF
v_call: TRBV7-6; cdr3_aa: ASSPIADTQY
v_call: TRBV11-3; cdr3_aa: ASSGPLAGGPQGKPRYEQF
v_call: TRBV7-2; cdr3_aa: ASSVGQLTSSYNSPLH
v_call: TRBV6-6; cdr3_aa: ASSYLPGGGYNEQY
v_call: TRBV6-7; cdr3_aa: ASSRPGTSGDVLNTQY
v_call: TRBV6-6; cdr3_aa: ASSYVVRYNEQF
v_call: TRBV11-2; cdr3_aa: ASSNSGTEY